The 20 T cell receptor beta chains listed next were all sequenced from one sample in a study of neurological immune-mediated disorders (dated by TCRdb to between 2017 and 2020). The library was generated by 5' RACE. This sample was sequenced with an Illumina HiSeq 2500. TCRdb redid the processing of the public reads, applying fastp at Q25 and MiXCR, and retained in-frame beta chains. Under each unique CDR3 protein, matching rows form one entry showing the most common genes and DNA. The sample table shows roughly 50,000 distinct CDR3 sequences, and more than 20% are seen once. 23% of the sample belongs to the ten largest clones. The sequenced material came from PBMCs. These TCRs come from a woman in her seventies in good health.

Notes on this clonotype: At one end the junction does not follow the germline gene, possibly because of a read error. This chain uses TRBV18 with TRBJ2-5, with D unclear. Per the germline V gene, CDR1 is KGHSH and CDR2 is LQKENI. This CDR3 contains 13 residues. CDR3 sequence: CASSPPGIETQYF. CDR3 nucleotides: TGTGCCAGCTCACCACCGGGGATAGAGACACAGTACTTC.

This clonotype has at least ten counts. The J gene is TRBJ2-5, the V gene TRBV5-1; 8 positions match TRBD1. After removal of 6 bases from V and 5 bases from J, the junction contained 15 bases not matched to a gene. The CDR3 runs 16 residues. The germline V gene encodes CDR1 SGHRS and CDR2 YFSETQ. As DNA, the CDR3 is TGCGCCAGCACCAGACAGGGGATGAGTAGTATGGAGACCCAGTACTTC. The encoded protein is CASTRQGMSSMETQYF.

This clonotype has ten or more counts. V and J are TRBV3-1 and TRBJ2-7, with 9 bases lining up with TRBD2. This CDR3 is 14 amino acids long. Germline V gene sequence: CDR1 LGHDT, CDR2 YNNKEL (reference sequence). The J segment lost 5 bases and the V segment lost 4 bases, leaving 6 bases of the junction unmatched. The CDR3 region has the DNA TGTGCCAGCAGCCGTAGCGGGAGTCCCCACGAGCAGTACTTC. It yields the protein CASSRSGSPHEQYF.

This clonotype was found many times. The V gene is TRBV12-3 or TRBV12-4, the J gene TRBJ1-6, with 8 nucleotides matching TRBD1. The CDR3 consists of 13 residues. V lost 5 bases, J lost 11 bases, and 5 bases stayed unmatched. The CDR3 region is CASSGQGAPPLHF. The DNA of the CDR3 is TGTGCCAGCAGTGGACAGGGAGCTCCACCCCTCCACTTT.

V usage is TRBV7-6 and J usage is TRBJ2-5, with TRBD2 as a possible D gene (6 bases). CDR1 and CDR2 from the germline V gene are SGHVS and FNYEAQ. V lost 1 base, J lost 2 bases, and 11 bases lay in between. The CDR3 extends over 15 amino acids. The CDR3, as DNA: TGTGCCAGCAGCTTAGGTGGTGGGAGGCAAGAGACCCAGTACTTC. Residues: CASSLGGGRQETQYF.

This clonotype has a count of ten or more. The CDR3 loop reads CSAPAFSETQYF. The CDR3 nucleotides are TGCAGTGCACCCGCCTTCTCTGAGACCCAGTACTTC. This chain joins TRBV20-1 and TRBJ2-5; D call uncertain. The V and J ends lost 6 bases and 5 bases respectively, with 13 bases between them. CDR3 length: 12 amino acids. Germline V gene lookup returns CDR1 DFQATT and CDR2 SNEGSKA (reference sequence).

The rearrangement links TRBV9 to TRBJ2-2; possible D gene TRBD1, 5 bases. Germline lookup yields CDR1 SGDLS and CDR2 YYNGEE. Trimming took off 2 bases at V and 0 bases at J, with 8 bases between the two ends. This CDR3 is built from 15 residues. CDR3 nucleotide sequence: TGTGCCAGCAGCGTTTGGGGCTCGAACACCGGGGAGCTGTTTTTT. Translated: CASSVWGSNTGELFF. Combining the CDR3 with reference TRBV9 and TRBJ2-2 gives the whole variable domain DSGVTQTPKHLITATGQRVTLRCSPRSGDLSVYWYQQSLDQGLQFLIQYYNGEERAKGNILERFSAQQFPDLHSELNLSSLELGDSALYFCASSVWGSNTGELFFGEGSRLTVL.

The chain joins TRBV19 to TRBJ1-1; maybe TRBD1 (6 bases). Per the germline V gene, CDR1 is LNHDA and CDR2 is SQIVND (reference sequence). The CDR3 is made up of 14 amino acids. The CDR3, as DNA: TGTGCTAGTGGTAGGGGACAACCGAACACTGAAGCTTTCTTT. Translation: CASGRGQPNTEAFF.

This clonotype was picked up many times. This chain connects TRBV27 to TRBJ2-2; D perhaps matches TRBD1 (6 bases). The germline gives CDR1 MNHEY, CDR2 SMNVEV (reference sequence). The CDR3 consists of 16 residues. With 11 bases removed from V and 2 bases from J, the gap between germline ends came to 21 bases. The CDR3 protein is CAVSEGQGKNTGELFF. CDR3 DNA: TGTGCCGTCTCCGAGGGGCAGGGGAAAAACACCGGGGAGCTGTTTTTT.

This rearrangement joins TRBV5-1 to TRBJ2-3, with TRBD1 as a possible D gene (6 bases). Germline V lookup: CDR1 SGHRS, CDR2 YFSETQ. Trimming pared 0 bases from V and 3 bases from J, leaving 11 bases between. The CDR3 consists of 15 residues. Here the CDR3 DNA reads TGCGCCAGCAGCTTGGATAACAGGGAAACAGATACGCAGTATTTT. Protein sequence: CASSLDNRETDTQYF.

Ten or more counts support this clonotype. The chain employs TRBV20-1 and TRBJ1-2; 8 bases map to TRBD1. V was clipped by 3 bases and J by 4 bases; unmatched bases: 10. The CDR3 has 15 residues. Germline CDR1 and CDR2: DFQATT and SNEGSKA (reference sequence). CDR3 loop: CSASDRGPSGYGYTF. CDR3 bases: TGCAGTGCTAGCGACAGGGGCCCGTCGGGCTATGGCTACACCTTC.

For the CDR3, the DNA is TGTGCCAGCAGCCGTACAAAGGACTCCTACAATGAGCAGTTCTTC. Its translation is CASSRTKDSYNEQFF. The chain recombines TRBV4-2 with TRBJ2-1; D unclear. V lost 4 bases to trimming and J lost 0 bases, with 10 bases between them. The CDR3 has 15 amino acids. Per germline, CDR1 LGHNA and CDR2 YNFKEQ.

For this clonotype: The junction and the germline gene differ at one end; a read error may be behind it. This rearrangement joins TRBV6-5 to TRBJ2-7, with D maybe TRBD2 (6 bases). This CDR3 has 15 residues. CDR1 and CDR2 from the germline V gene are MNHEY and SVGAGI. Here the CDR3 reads CSSRRQGGEGYEQYF. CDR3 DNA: TGTTCCAGCAGACGACAAGGAGGGGAAGGCTACGAGCAGTACTTC.

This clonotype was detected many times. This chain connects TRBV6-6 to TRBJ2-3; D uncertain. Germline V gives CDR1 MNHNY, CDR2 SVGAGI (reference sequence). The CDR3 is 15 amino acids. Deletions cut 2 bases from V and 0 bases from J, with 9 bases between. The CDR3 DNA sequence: TGTGCCAGCAGTTACAACAGCCCTAGCACAGATACGCAGTATTTT. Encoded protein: CASSYNSPSTDTQYF.

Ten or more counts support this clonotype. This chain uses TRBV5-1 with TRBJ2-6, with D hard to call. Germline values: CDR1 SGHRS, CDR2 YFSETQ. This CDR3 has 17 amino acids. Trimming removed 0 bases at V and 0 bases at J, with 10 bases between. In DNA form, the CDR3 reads TGCGCCAGCAGCTTGGGCCCTCAAAGCTCTGGGGCCAACGTCCTGACTTTC. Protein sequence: CASSLGPQSSGANVLTF.

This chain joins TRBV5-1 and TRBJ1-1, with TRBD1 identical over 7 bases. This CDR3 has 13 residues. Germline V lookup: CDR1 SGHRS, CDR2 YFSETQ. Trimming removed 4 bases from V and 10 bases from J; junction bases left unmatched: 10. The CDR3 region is CASSRGQDGRAFF. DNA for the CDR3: TGCGCCAGCAGCAGAGGACAGGATGGTAGAGCTTTCTTT.

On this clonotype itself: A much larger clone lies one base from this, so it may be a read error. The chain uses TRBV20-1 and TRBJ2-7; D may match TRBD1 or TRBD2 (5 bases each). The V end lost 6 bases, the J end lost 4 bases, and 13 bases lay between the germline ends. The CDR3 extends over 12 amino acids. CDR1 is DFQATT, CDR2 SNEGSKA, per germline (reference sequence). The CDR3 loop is CSAAGTGYEQYF. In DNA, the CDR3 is TGCAGTGCGGCCGGGACGGGGTACGAGCAGTACTTC.

CDR3 sequence reads: CASSPRTGRNEQFF. CDR3 nucleotides: TGCGCCAGCAGCCCCCGGACAGGGCGTAATGAGCAGTTCTTC. V usage is TRBV4-1 and J usage is TRBJ2-1; the match to TRBD1 covers 8 bases. Germline-derived CDR1 and CDR2 are MGHRA and YSYEKL. CDR3 size: 14 residues. V lost 4 bases, J lost 7 bases, and 6 bases stayed unmatched.

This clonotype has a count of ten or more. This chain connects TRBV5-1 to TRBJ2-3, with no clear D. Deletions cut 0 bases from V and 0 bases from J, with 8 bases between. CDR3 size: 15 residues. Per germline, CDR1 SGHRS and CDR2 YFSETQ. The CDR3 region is CASSLGVSSTDTQYF. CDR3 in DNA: TGCGCCAGCAGCTTGGGTGTGAGTAGCACAGATACGCAGTATTTT.

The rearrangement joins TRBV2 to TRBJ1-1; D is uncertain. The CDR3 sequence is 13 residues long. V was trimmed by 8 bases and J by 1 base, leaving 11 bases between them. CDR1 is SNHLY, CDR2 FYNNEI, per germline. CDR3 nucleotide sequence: TGTGCCAGCCAAGGACTTACGAACACTGAAGCTTTCTTT. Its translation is CASQGLTNTEAFF.